The clone carrying this T cell receptor beta chain was observed a few times. Its antigen is not known. V shed 4 bases and J 4 bases; nucleotides not matched to a gene: 9. Germline-derived CDR1 and CDR2 are SGHRS and YFSETQ. The CDR3 spans 16 residues. These data belong to a study of cytomegalovirus exposure and HLA in healthy donors. The PCR was carried out with 60 Vbeta primers and 13 Jbeta primers. The method was immunoSEQ multiplex PCR; TCRdb's version includes in-frame clones alone and lacks a portion of them. The sample holds about 120,000 clones, under 20% seen once. Study outcomes and limitations: The later analysis indicated that the majority of CMV-associated TCR beta chains appeared HLA-restricted. Most TCR beta V segments were productive about 87% or about 30% of the time in an earlier analysis.

Source material: PBMCs. This clonotype was sampled from a female donor in good health and CMV-seropositive. This chain uses TRBV5-1 with TRBJ2-5; TRBD2 matches 11 bases. CDR3 coding DNA: TGCGCCAGCAGCCTCTACTCCGGACTAGCGGGAGAGACCCAGTACTTC. Amino acid sequence: CASSLYSGLAGETQYF.